This TCR beta chain is from a study of blood T cell repertoires in COVID-19. Study overall: Sites in the United States, Italy and Spain provided acute and convalescent COVID-19 samples. From T cells, B-cell-depleted T cells, or PBMCs came the material, which was cDNA or gDNA.

CDR1 is SGHDT and CDR2 is YYEEEE in the germline V gene. The CDR3 length is 16 residues. Trimming left V 0 bases short and J 7 bases short, with 17 bases between. Authors' data handling: Estimated nucleated cell counts came from reference gene primer amplification. Only in-frame clones appear in the TCRdb table, and some are missing; sequencing was by immunoSEQ multiplex PCR. That table gives V, J and clone size, and the DNA gave D and trimming. The sample has about 210,000 clones; about nine tenths are singletons. The sequencing sample was made of peripheral blood. This receptor was obtained from a middle-aged woman with acute or convalescent COVID-19. The V call is TRBV5-6, the J call TRBJ1-5, with a possible D match to TRBD1 (5 bases). The CDR3 loop reads CASSLAGGAPGQPQHF. For the CDR3, the DNA is TGTGCCAGCAGCTTGGCCGGCGGGGCACCAGGGCAGCCCCAGCATTTT.